The 5 T cell receptor beta chains in this list originate from one sample, sequenced in a study of blood T cell repertoires in COVID-19. Assay used: immunoSEQ multiplex PCR; TCRdb lists only in-frame clones, some missing. The data show 340,000 or so clones, 80% to 90% seen once. Material for sequencing was peripheral blood. The source is a man aged 50 or older with active or convalescent COVID-19.

The chain employs TRBV2 and TRBJ1-1, with D possibly TRBD1 on 6 matching bases. Germline V gene sequence: CDR1 SNHLY, CDR2 FYNNEI. The CDR3 runs 12 residues. With 7 bases removed from V and 5 bases from J, the gap between germline ends came to 11 bases. CDR3 loop: CASIQGGTEAFF. CDR3 nucleotides: TGTGCCAGCATACAAGGGGGAACTGAAGCTTTCTTT. The whole variable domain, remainder taken from reference TRBV2 and TRBJ1-1, is EPEVTQTPSHQVTQMGQEVILRCVPISNHLYFYWYRQILGQKVEFLVSFYNNEISEKSEIFDDQFSVERPDGSNFTLKIRSTKLEDSAMYFCASIQGGTEAFFGQGTRLTVV.

The chain uses TRBV21-1 and TRBJ2-3; the DNA was not used to check the table's D call, TRBD2. TRBV21-1 is classified as a pseudogene. CDR3 length: 18 amino acids. The CDR3 DNA is TGTGCCAGCAGCAGAACTAGCGGGGGGGCGGAGATGGCAGATACGCAGTATTTT. This sequence encodes CASSRTSGGAEMADTQYF.

The chain recombines TRBV4-3 with TRBJ2-3, with 13 bases identical to TRBD2. Germline V lookup: CDR1 LGHNA, CDR2 YSLEER. The trim removed 0 bases at V and 6 bases at J, leaving 6 bases unmatched. The CDR3 is 17 residues long. The CDR3 DNA sequence: TGCGCCAGCAGCCAAGATCGCACTAGCGGGGGGGCTGATACGCAGTATTTT. Protein product: CASSQDRTSGGADTQYF.

This chain links TRBV6-5 with TRBJ1-5; D is perhaps TRBD1 (6 bases). This CDR3 spans 15 amino acids. The germline gives CDR1 MNHEY, CDR2 SVGAGI. V was trimmed by 4 bases and J by 1 base, leaving 11 bases between them. The CDR3 protein is CASSSQGHSNQPQHF. The CDR3 coding sequence is TGTGCCAGCAGTTCCCAGGGACACAGCAATCAGCCCCAGCATTTT.

V and J are TRBV30 and TRBJ1-3; D is perhaps TRBD1 (6 bases). Germline V lookup: CDR1 GTSNPN, CDR2 SVGIG (reference sequence). CDR3 length equals 14 residues. Trimming shortened V by 3 bases and J by 0 bases, and 9 bases separated the two germline ends. The CDR3 DNA reads TGTGCCTGGAGCATGACAGGCTCTGGAAACACCATATATTTT. Its protein is CAWSMTGSGNTIYF.